This record looks at one T cell receptor beta chain sequence and its context. Method: immunoSEQ multiplex PCR; TCRdb's copy keeps in-frame clones and lacks some. The table lists 270,000 or so clones, less than 85% of them singletons. Per the germline V gene, CDR1 is SQVTM and CDR2 is ANQGSEA. This CDR3 is 13 amino acids long. Trimming cost V 4 bases and J 6 bases; bases outside gene matches: 4. This specimen belongs to a study of blood T cell repertoires in COVID-19. The specimen was peripheral blood. The clonotype comes from a human donor with COVID-19, enrolled during active disease. The donor label of this sample is uncertain. The chain has TRBV29-1 and TRBJ2-7; the match to TRBD2 covers 12 bases. Here the CDR3 DNA reads TGCAGCGTTGGGACTAGCGGGATCTCCGAGCAGTACTTC. Translated, it gives CSVGTSGISEQYF.